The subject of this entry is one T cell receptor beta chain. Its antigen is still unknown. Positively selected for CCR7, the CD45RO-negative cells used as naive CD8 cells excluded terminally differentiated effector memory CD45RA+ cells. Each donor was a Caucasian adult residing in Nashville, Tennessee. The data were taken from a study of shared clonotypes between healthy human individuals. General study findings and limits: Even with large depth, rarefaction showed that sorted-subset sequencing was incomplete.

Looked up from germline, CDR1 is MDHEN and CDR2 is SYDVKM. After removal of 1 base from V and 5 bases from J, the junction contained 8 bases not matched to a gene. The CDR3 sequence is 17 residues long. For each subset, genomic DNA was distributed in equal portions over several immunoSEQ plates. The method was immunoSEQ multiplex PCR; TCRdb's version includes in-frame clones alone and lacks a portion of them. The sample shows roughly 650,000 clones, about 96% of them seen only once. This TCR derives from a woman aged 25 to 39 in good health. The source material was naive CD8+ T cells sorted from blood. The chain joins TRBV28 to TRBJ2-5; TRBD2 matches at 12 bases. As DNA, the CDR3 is TGTGCCAGCAGTTTATTACTAGCGGGAGGCGGCAGGGAGACCCAGTACTTC. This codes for CASSLLLAGGGRETQYF.